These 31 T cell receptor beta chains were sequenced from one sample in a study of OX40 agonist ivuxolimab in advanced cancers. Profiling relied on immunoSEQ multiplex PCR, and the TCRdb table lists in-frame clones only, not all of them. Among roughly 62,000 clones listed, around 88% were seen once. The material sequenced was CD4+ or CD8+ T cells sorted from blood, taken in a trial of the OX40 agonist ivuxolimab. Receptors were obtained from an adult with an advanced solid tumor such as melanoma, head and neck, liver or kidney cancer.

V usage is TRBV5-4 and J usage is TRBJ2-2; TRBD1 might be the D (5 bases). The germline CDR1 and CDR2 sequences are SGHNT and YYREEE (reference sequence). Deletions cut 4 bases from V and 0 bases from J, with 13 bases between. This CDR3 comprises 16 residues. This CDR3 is CASSMGQISNTGELFF. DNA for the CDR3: TGTGCCAGCAGCATGGGGCAAATTTCGAACACCGGGGAGCTGTTTTTT.

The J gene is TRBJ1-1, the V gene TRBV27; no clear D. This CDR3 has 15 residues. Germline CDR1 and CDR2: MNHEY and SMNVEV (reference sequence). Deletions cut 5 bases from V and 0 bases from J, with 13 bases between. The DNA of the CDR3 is TGTGCCAGCAGTCAGCGGTTCCACCTGAACACTGAAGCTTTCTTT. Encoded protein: CASSQRFHLNTEAFF.

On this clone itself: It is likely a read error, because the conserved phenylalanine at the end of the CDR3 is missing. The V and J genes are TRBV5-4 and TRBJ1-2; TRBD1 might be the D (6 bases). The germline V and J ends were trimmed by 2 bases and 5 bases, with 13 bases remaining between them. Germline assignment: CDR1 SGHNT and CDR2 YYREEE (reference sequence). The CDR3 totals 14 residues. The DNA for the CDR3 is TGTGCCAGCAGCTTCGGGGGCGCTCAATATGGCTACACCCTC. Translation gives CASSFGGAQYGYTL.

The CDR3 region has the DNA TGTGCCAGCAGGCTATCAGGGTTCGCTAATGAAAAACTGTTTTTT. Its translation is CASRLSGFANEKLFF. J is TRBJ1-4 and V is TRBV7-2, with D tentatively TRBD1 (5 bases). The CDR3 sequence is 15 residues long. Germline V lookup: CDR1 SGHTA, CDR2 FQGNSA. The germline V and J ends were trimmed by 6 bases and 3 bases, with 14 bases remaining between them.

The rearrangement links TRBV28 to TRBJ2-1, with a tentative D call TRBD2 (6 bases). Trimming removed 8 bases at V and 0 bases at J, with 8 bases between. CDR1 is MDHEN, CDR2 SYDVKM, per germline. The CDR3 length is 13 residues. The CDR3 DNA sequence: TGTGCCAGCCGGGGGACCTCCTACAATGAGCAGTTCTTC. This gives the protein CASRGTSYNEQFF.

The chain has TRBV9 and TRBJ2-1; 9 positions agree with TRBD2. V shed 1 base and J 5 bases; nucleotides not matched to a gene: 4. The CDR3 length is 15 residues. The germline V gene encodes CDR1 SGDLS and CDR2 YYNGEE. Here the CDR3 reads CASSVQGGGDNEQFF. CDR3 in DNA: TGTGCCAGCAGCGTACAGGGCGGGGGGGACAATGAGCAGTTCTTC.

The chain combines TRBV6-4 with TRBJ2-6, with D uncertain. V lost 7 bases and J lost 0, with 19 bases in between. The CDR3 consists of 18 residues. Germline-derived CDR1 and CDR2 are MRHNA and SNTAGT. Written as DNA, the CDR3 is TGTGCCAGCATAGGAACAATCCTAGAAGACTCTGGGGCCAACGTCCTGACTTTC. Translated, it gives CASIGTILEDSGANVLTF.

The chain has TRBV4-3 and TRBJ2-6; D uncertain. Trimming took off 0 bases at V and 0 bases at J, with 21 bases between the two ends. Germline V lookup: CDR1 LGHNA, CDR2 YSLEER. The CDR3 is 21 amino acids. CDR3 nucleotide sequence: TGCGCCAGCAGCCAAGATCTCATTGTTGGCATTATTCGCTCTGGGGCCAACGTCCTGACTTTC. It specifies CASSQDLIVGIIRSGANVLTF.

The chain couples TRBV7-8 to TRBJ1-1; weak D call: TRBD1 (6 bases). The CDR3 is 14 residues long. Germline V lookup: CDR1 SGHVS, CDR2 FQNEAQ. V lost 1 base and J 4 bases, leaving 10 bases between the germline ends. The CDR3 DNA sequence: TGTGCCAGCAGCTTAGTCGGGGGCGGCACTGAAGCTTTCTTT. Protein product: CASSLVGGGTEAFF.

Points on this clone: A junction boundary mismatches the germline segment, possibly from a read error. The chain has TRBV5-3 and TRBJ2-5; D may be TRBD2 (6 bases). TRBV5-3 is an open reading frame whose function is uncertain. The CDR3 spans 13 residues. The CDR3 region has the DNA TGTGCCAGCAGCTTGGAGACTAGTAAGACCCAGTACTTC. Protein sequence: CASSLETSKTQYF.

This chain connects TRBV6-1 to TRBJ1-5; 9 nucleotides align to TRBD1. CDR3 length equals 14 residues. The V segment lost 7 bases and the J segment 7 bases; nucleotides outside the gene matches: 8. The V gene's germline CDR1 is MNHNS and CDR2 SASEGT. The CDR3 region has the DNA TGTGCCAGCACTACCGACAGGGGGAACCAGCCCCAGCATTTT. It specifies CASTTDRGNQPQHF.

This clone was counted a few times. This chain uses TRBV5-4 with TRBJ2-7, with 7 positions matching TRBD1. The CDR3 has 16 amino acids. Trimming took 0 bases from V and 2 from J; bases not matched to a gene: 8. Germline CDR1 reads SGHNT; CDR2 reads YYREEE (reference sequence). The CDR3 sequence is CASSLGSGTEAYEQYF. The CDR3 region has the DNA TGTGCCAGCAGCTTGGGATCCGGGACAGAAGCCTACGAGCAGTACTTC. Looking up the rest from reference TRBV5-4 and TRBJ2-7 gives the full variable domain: ETGVTQSPTHLIKTRGQQVTLRCSSQSGHNTVSWYQQALGQGPQFIFQYYREEENGRGNFPPRFSGLQFPNYSSELNVNALELDDSALYLCASSLGSGTEAYEQYFGPGTRLTVT.

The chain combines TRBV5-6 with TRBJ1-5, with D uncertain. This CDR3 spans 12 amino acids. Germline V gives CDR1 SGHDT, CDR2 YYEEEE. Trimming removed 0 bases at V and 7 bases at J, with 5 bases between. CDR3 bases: TGTGCCAGCAGCTTGGAGGGACAGCCCCAGCATTTT. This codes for CASSLEGQPQHF. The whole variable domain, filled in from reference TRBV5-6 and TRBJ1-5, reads DAGVTQSPTHLIKTRGQQVTLRCSPKSGHDTVSWYQQALGQGPQFIFQYYEEEERQRGNFPDRFSGHQFPNYSSELNVNALLLGDSALYLCASSLEGQPQHFGDGTRLSIL.

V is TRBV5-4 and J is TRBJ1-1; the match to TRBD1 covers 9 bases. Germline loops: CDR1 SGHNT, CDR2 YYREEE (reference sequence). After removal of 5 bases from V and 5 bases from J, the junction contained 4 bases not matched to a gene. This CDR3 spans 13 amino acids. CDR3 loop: CASRTGGRTEAFF. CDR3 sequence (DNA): TGTGCCAGCAGGACAGGGGGTAGGACTGAAGCTTTCTTT.

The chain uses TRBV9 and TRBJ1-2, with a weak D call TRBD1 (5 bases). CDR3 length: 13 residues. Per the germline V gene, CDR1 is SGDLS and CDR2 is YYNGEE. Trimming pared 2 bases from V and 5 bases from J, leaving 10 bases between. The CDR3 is CASSVDGAYGYTF. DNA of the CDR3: TGTGCCAGCAGCGTCGACGGGGCTTATGGCTACACCTTC.

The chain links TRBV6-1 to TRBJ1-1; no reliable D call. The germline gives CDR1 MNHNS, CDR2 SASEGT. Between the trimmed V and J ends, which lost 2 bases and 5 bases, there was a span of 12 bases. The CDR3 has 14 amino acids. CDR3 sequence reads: CASSEHQVETEAFF. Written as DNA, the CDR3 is TGTGCCAGCAGTGAACATCAGGTGGAGACTGAAGCTTTCTTT.

CDR3 loop: CASSVSGVRNSPLHF. In DNA, the CDR3 is TGTGCCAGCTCAGTATCAGGGGTTAGGAATTCACCCCTCCACTTT. The V call is TRBV18, the J call TRBJ1-6, with D perhaps matching TRBD1 (6 bases). CDR3 length: 15 residues. V dropped 5 bases and J dropped 7 bases, with 15 bases sitting between them. CDR1 is KGHSH, CDR2 LQKENI, per germline.

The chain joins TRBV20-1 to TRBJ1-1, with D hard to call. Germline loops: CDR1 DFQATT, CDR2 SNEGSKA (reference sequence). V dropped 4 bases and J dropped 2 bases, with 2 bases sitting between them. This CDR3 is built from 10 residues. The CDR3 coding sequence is TGCAGTGCTACCAACACTGAAGCTTTCTTT. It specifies CSATNTEAFF.

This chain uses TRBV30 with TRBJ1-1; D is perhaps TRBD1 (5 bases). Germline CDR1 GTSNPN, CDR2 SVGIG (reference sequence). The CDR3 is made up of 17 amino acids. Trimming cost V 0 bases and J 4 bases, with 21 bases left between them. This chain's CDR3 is CAWSVRGTGRSATEAFF. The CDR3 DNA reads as TGTGCCTGGAGTGTAAGGGGTACAGGTAGGTCGGCCACTGAAGCTTTCTTT.

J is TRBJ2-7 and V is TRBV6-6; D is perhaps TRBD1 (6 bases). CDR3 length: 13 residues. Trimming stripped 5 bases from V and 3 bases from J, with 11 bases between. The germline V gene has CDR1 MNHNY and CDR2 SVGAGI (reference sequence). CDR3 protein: CASSRQVDYEQYF. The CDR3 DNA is TGTGCCAGCAGTCGACAGGTTGACTACGAGCAGTACTTC.

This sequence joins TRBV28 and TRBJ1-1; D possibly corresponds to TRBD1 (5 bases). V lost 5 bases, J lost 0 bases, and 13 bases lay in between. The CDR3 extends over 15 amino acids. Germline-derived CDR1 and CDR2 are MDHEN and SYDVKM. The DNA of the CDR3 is TGTGCCAGCAGTCCCTTTAGGACATTGAACACTGAAGCTTTCTTT. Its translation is CASSPFRTLNTEAFF.

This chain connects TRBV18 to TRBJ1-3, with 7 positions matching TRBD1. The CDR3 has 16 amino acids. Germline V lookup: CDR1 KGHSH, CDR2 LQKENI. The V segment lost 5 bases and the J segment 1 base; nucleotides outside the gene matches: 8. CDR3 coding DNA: TGTGCCAGCTCATCACAGGGGCCCGGATCTGGAAACACCATATATTTT. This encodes CASSSQGPGSGNTIYF.

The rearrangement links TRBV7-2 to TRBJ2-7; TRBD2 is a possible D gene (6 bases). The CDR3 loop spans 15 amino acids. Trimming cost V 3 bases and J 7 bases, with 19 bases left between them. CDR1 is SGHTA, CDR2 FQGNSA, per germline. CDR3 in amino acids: CASSFIAQVAGEQYF. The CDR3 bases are TGTGCCAGCAGCTTTATCGCGCAGGTGGCGGGAGAGCAGTACTTC.

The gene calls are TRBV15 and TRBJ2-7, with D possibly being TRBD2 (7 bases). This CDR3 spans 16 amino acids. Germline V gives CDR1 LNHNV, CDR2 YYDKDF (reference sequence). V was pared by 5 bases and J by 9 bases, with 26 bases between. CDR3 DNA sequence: TGTGCCACCAGCTTTCATGAGGGGGGGAAACAGTATGTGCAGTACTTC. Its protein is CATSFHEGGKQYVQYF.

CDR3 in amino acids: CASSFYSGDTDTQYF. The CDR3 nucleotides are TGCGCCAGCAGCTTTTATAGCGGGGACACAGATACGCAGTATTTT. The chain is built from TRBV5-1 and TRBJ2-3, with 8 bases fitting TRBD2. V gave up 2 bases and J gave up 2 bases; unmatched junction bases: 4. The CDR3 loop spans 15 amino acids. CDR1 is SGHRS and CDR2 is YFSETQ in the germline V gene.

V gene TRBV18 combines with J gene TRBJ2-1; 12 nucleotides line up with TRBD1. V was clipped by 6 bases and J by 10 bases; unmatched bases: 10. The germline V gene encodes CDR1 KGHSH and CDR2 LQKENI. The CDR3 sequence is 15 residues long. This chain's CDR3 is CASSPPGQGAREQFF. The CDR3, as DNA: TGTGCCAGCTCGCCTCCGGGACAGGGGGCAAGGGAGCAGTTCTTC.

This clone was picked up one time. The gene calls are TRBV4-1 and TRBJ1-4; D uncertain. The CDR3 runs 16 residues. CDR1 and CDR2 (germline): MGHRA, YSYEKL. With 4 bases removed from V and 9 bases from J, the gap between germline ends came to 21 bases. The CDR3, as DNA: TGCGCCAGCAGCCGGAACTTCAACCAGGAGCCCCAAAAACTGTTTTTT. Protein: CASSRNFNQEPQKLFF.

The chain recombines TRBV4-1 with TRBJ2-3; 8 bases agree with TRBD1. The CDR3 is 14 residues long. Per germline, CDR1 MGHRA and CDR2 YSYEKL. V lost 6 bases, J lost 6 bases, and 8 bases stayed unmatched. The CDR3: CASSPGGGEDTQYF. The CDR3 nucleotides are TGCGCCAGCAGTCCAGGGGGCGGGGAGGATACGCAGTATTTT.

The CDR3 DNA follows: TGTGCCAGCCGCCTAGAGGGAGGGTACAGCTATGGCTACACCTTC. This gives the protein CASRLEGGYSYGYTF. The rearrangement links TRBV27 to TRBJ1-2; the D is unclear. This CDR3 has 15 amino acids. Trimming shortened V by 8 bases and J by 4 bases, and 20 bases separated the two germline ends. The V gene's germline CDR1 is MNHEY and CDR2 SMNVEV (reference sequence).

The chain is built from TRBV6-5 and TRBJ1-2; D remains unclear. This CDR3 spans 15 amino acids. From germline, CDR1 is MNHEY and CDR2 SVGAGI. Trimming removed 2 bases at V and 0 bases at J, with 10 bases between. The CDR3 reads CASSYGRTTNYGYTF. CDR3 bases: TGTGCCAGCAGTTACGGCCGCACCACTAACTATGGCTACACCTTC.

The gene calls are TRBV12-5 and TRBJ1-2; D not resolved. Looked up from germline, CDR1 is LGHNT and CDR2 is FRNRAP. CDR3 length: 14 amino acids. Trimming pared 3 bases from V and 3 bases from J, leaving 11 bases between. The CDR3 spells CASGLGSAYYGYTF. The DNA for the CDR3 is TGTGCTAGTGGTTTAGGCAGCGCGTACTATGGCTACACCTTC.